This TCR beta chain was sequenced in a study of T cell repertoires in cytomegalovirus infection. V lost 5 bases, J lost 0 bases, and 10 bases lay in between. This CDR3 spans 14 amino acids. The germline CDR1 and CDR2 sequences are SEHNR and FQNEAQ (reference sequence). Each CDR3 protein is one row after TCRdb ran MiXCR on the reads. The sample holds more than 250,000 distinct CDR3 sequences; roughly an eighth are singletons and the top ten take around 9%. This clonotype has at least ten counts. This chain joins TRBV7-9 and TRBJ1-1; the D gene is possibly TRBD1 (6 bases). This receptor was taken from a human donor in good health (CMV status not recorded). Some clones in this sample may be carry-over from other donors' samples. Sequences were obtained from PBMCs. The CDR3 loop reads CASSIGQMNTEAFF. As DNA, the CDR3 is TGTGCCAGCAGCATTGGACAGATGAACACTGAAGCTTTCTTT.